The clone carrying this T cell receptor (beta chain) was seen only a few times. The antigen remains undetermined. This CDR3 is 14 amino acids long. Trimming took 4 bases from V and 4 from J, leaving 13 bases between them. MiXCR, run by TCRdb on the 5' RACE reads, gives a single entry per CDR3 protein. The sample has fewer than 9,000 distinct CDR3 sequences, approximately 52% seen once. Memory CD4+ T cells were sorted as CD4+CD45RO+CD25- cells. General study findings and limits: Tumor Treg TCRs overlapped most with tumor naive CD4+ cells.

This clonotype originated in a female donor with breast cancer. This chain connects TRBV12-3 or TRBV12-4 to TRBJ1-2; D is unresolved. Sequenced material: memory CD4+ T cells sorted from a lymph node. Documented subset: memory CD4+ T cells, CD4+CD45RO+CD25-. The CDR3, as DNA: TGTGCCAGCAGTTCCACCTCCCTAAGCTATGGCTACACCTTC. Protein: CASSSTSLSYGYTF.